This entry lists 21 T cell receptor beta chains sequenced from one sample in a study. TCRdb analysed the RT-PCR reads with MiXCR anew, one entry per CDR3 protein. The sample holds hundreds of thousands of distinct CDR3 sequences, around 14% seen once. Sequenced input: memory CD4+ T cells from blood. These receptors all stem from a female donor in good health, serving as a healthy control.

This clonotype showed up just a few times. The rearrangement links TRBV5-5 to TRBJ2-1; D is unclear. The CDR3 has 11 residues. V dropped 2 bases and J dropped 10 bases, with 7 bases sitting between them. Per the germline V gene, CDR1 is SGHKS and CDR2 is YYEKEE (reference sequence). The CDR3, as DNA: TGTGCCAGCAGCTTTTGGTTCGAGCAGTTCTTC. Protein sequence: CASSFWFEQFF. The variable domain in full, with the rest retrieved from reference TRBV5-5 and TRBJ2-1, is DAGVTQSPTHLIKTRGQQVTLRCSPISGHKSVSWYQQVLGQGPQFIFQYYEKEERGRGNFPDRFSARQFPNYSSELNVNALLLGDSALYLCASSFWFEQFFGPGTRLTVL.

Note on this clonotype: A much bigger clone sits one base away, suggesting this may be a read error. The gene calls are TRBV7-3 and TRBJ1-1, with a possible D match to TRBD1 (5 bases). The CDR3 loop spans 14 amino acids. Germline values: CDR1 SGHTA, CDR2 FQGTGA. CDR3 loop: CASSQSRDPTDAFF. The CDR3 nucleotides are TGTGCCAGCAGCCAGTCCCGGGACCCGACTGATGCTTTCTTT.

Ten or more counts support this clonotype. This sequence joins TRBV20-1 and TRBJ2-7, with 7 nucleotides matching TRBD1. The CDR3 runs 15 residues. Germline CDR1 is DFQATT and CDR2 is SNEGSKA (reference sequence). V dropped 6 bases and J dropped 3; count of bases not matched to a gene: 14. Here the CDR3 DNA reads TGCAGTGCCTATCGACTTGACAGGGAAAGCTACGAGCAGTACTTC. Amino acids: CSAYRLDRESYEQYF.

This clonotype came up many times. The genes are TRBV10-3 and TRBJ1-3; 8 bases are shared with TRBD1. Germline assignment: CDR1 ENHRY and CDR2 SYGVKD. The trim removed 2 bases at V and 4 bases at J, leaving 10 bases unmatched. The CDR3 consists of 17 residues. The DNA of the CDR3 is TGTGCCATCAGTGAGCCTCTAGGACAGGGAGGAGGAAACACCATATATTTT. Its protein is CAISEPLGQGGGNTIYF.

The chain carries TRBV9 and TRBJ2-5; TRBD2 matches 10 bases. The CDR3 sequence is 15 residues long. Germline V lookup: CDR1 SGDLS, CDR2 YYNGEE. The ends lost 0 bases at V and 4 bases at J; junction bases unmatched: 3. CDR3 sequence (DNA): TGTGCCAGCAGCGTAGGGGCTAGCGGGAGAGAGACCCAGTACTTC. Translation gives CASSVGASGRETQYF.

This clonotype was counted at least ten times. The chain uses TRBV28 and TRBJ1-2, with TRBD1 as a possible D gene (6 bases). The CDR3 sequence is 13 residues long. Germline V CDR1 and CDR2: MDHEN, SYDVKM. V was pared by 3 bases and J by 4 bases, with 9 bases between. CDR3 amino acids: CASSFGGRYGYTF. CDR3 coding DNA: TGTGCCAGCAGTTTTGGGGGGCGCTATGGCTACACCTTC.

This clonotype has more than one count but fewer than ten. The chain uses TRBV20-1 and TRBJ2-3; 9 bases map to TRBD1. The germline V gene encodes CDR1 DFQATT and CDR2 SNEGSKA (reference sequence). The CDR3 length is 14 residues. J was trimmed by 5 bases and V by 5 bases; bases with no gene match: 8. As DNA, the CDR3 is TGCAGTGCTTTGCCGGGACAGGGTAAAGATACGCAGTATTTT. Residues: CSALPGQGKDTQYF.

This clonotype has a handful of counts. The chain employs TRBV4-1 and TRBJ1-2; D unresolved. This CDR3 comprises 15 residues. Germline assignment: CDR1 MGHRA and CDR2 YSYEKL. V was clipped by 0 bases and J by 8 bases, with 16 bases between them. The CDR3 spells CASSQDPQERRGYTF. As DNA, the CDR3 is TGCGCCAGCAGCCAAGATCCGCAGGAAAGGAGAGGCTACACCTTC.

This clonotype occurred a few times. The V gene is TRBV9, the J gene TRBJ1-1; D is unclear. The CDR3 is made up of 16 amino acids. V was cut by 4 bases and J by 0 bases, with 16 bases left in between. Germline CDR1 and CDR2: SGDLS and YYNGEE. This chain's CDR3 is CASSLPLTKMNTEAFF. The CDR3, as DNA: TGTGCCAGCAGCTTACCTTTGACAAAGATGAACACTGAAGCTTTCTTT.

There are a few counts of this clonotype. V usage is TRBV18 and J usage is TRBJ2-1, with D hard to call. In germline, CDR1 is KGHSH, CDR2 LQKENI. CDR3 length equals 15 residues. V gave up 2 bases and J gave up 2 bases, with 10 bases separating them. CDR3 amino acids: CASSPGSDTYNEQFF. CDR3 sequence (DNA): TGTGCCAGCTCACCAGGATCAGATACCTACAATGAGCAGTTCTTC. The full variable domain, with the rest looked up from reference TRBV18 and TRBJ2-1, is NAGVMQNPRHLVRRRGQEARLRCSPMKGHSHVYWYRQLPEEGLKFMVYLQKENIIDESGMPKERFSAEFPKEGPSILRIQQVVRGDSAAYFCASSPGSDTYNEQFFGPGTRLTVL.

There are a few counts of this clonotype. CDR3 nucleotides: TGCAGTGCTAGAGTTAGGATAAGCATCTACAATGAGCAGTTCTTC. The encoded protein is CSARVRISIYNEQFF. The gene calls are TRBV20-1 and TRBJ2-1; no clear D. The CDR3 totals 15 residues. The V gene's germline CDR1 is DFQATT and CDR2 SNEGSKA (reference sequence). V lost 1 base and J lost 3, with 13 bases in between.

This clonotype was seen repeatedly, ten times or more. The V and J genes are TRBV20-1 and TRBJ1-6, with TRBD1 matching 7 bases. J gave up 7 bases and V 3 bases, and 6 bases lay outside the gene matches. The CDR3 runs to 14 residues. From germline, CDR1 is DFQATT and CDR2 SNEGSKA (reference sequence). The CDR3, as DNA: TGCAGTGCTAGTAGCCAGACAGGGAATTCACCCCTCCACTTT. Translated: CSASSQTGNSPLHF.

The rearrangement links TRBV5-4 to TRBJ2-3; no clear D. V lost 0 bases and J 2 bases, leaving 10 bases between the germline ends. Germline values: CDR1 SGHNT, CDR2 YYREEE (reference sequence). The CDR3 is 15 residues long. CDR3 in DNA: TGTGCCAGCAGCTTGGGTGTCGAATTCACAGATACGCAGTATTTT. Translating it yields CASSLGVEFTDTQYF.

This clonotype appeared many times. The chain links TRBV4-2 to TRBJ1-6, with 10 bases fitting TRBD1. The J segment lost 9 bases and the V segment lost 0 bases, leaving 2 bases of the junction unmatched. CDR1 and CDR2 from the germline V gene are LGHNA and YNFKEQ. The CDR3 is 15 amino acids. For the CDR3, the DNA is TGTGCCAGCAGCCAAGATGGACAGGGGGTTTCACCCCTCCACTTT. Its protein is CASSQDGQGVSPLHF.

This clonotype has only a few counts. V is TRBV12-3 or TRBV12-4 and J is TRBJ1-6, with D unclear. The V end was cut by 5 bases, the J end by 4 bases, with 12 bases between. The CDR3 has 15 residues. CDR3 DNA: TGTGCCAGCAGTCCGGAACCGGGGTATAATTCACCCCTCCACTTT. Translation: CASSPEPGYNSPLHF.

This clonotype was observed a few times. The chain carries TRBV6-5 and TRBJ1-5, with D tentatively TRBD1 (6 bases). This CDR3 contains 14 residues. The germline V gene has CDR1 MNHEY and CDR2 SVGAGI. The ends were cut back, 0 bases at V and 7 bases at J, with 10 bases in the middle. The CDR3 sequence is CASSYSGGVQPQHF. CDR3 coding DNA: TGTGCCAGCAGTTACTCAGGGGGGGTCCAGCCCCAGCATTTT.

The chain links TRBV7-6 to TRBJ1-2, with 9 positions matching TRBD1. V trimming: 5 bases; J trimming: 7 bases; junction bases outside the gene matches: 8. The germline CDR1 and CDR2 sequences are SGHVS and FNYEAQ. This CDR3 is 14 amino acids long. DNA for the CDR3: TGTGCCAGCAGCCCAGGGACAGGGAGGGCTGGCTACACCTTC. Protein: CASSPGTGRAGYTF.

This clonotype was recorded many times. The chain carries TRBV12-3 or TRBV12-4 and TRBJ1-6, with D maybe TRBD1 (5 bases). Trimming shortened V by 8 bases and J by 5 bases, and 7 bases separated the two germline ends. This CDR3 spans 12 amino acids. The CDR3 DNA reads TGTGCCAGCGGGGGGGATAATTCACCCCTCCACTTT. It translates to CASGGDNSPLHF.

This clonotype was seen repeatedly, ten times or more. This chain connects TRBV12-3 or TRBV12-4 to TRBJ2-1, with 7 bases lining up with TRBD2. J lost 6 bases, V lost 6 bases, and 5 bases had no gene match. The CDR3 is 13 amino acids. The CDR3 DNA sequence: TGTGCCAGCAGCCTGGGGGAGGGCAATGAGCAGTTCTTC. This encodes CASSLGEGNEQFF.

This clonotype was counted only a few times. The chain carries TRBV20-1 and TRBJ1-1; D is uncertain. V lost 0 bases, J lost 2 bases, and 13 bases lay in between. The CDR3 totals 15 residues. Germline V gives CDR1 DFQATT, CDR2 SNEGSKA (reference sequence). The CDR3 protein is CSARDGGRGNTEAFF. CDR3 bases: TGCAGTGCTAGAGATGGTGGTCGGGGAAACACTGAAGCTTTCTTT.

The chain recombines TRBV5-5 with TRBJ2-1; 11 nucleotides match TRBD2. There are 19 residues in the CDR3. CDR1 is SGHKS, CDR2 YYEKEE, per germline (reference sequence). Trimming took 4 bases from V and 0 from J; bases not matched to a gene: 12. Written as DNA, the CDR3 is TGTGCCAGCAGCACACTAGCGGGAGCACGGTTGGGCTCCTACAATGAGCAGTTCTTC. It encodes CASSTLAGARLGSYNEQFF.